Presented here are 20 T cell receptor beta chains from one specimen sequenced in a study of T cell responses to AZD1222 COVID-19 vaccine. The repertoire was sequenced with immunoSEQ multiplex PCR; TCRdb's copy has only in-frame clones and lacks some. Seen here are about 110,000 clones, around 91% observed once, and the top ten hold 22%. The sample here was peripheral blood, taken on day 0 of AZD1222 vaccination. These receptor sequences come from an adult in good health.

This chain joins TRBV14 and TRBJ2-3, with 8 bases that match TRBD2. The germline gives CDR1 SGHDN, CDR2 FVKESK. The V segment lost 4 bases and the J segment 1 base; nucleotides outside the gene matches: 4. The CDR3 loop spans 15 amino acids. The CDR3 spells CASSPPGLGTDTQYF. In nucleotides, the CDR3 is TGTGCCAGCAGCCCACCGGGACTAGGCACAGATACGCAGTATTTT. The full variable domain, its missing parts supplied by reference TRBV14 and TRBJ2-3, is EAGVTQFPSHSVIEKGQTVTLRCDPISGHDNLYWYRRVMGKEIKFLLHFVKESKQDESGMPNNRFLAERTGGTYSTLKVQPAELEDSGVYFCASSPPGLGTDTQYFGPGTRLTVL.

This chain joins TRBV2 and TRBJ2-7; D might be TRBD1 or TRBD2, each matching 5 bases. The germline V gene has CDR1 SNHLY and CDR2 FYNNEI. Trimming cost V 6 bases and J 6 bases, with 12 bases left between them. CDR3 length: 12 residues. Here the CDR3 reads CASRTQGREQYF. The DNA of the CDR3 is TGTGCCAGCAGAACCCAGGGACGCGAGCAGTACTTC.

This chain links TRBV19 with TRBJ1-2, with 8 bases identical to TRBD1. The germline V gene encodes CDR1 LNHDA and CDR2 SQIVND (reference sequence). Trimming cost V 10 bases and J 6 bases; bases outside gene matches: 4. This CDR3 region has 11 residues. The CDR3 loop reads CATRTGNGYTF. The CDR3 bases are TGTGCCACAAGGACAGGGAATGGCTACACCTTC. Supplemented by reference TRBV19 and TRBJ1-2, the full variable domain reads DGGITQSPKYLFRKEGQNVTLSCEQNLNHDAMYWYRQDPGQGLRLIYYSQIVNDFQKGDIAEGYSVSREKKESFPLTVTSAQKNPTAFYLCATRTGNGYTFGSGTRLTVV.

The rearrangement links TRBV10-3 to TRBJ2-7; 11 bases agree with TRBD1. The germline CDR1 and CDR2 sequences are ENHRY and SYGVKD. V shed 11 bases, J shed 2 bases, and the junction held 8 bases outside the gene matches. The CDR3 extends over 14 amino acids. CDR3 nucleotide sequence: TGTGCCGCCAACGGACAGGGGGCTACCTACGAGCAGTACTTC. Translation: CAANGQGATYEQYF.

This clone was recorded once. V and J are TRBV12-5 and TRBJ1-5; 7 bases are shared with TRBD1. Per the germline V gene, CDR1 is LGHNT and CDR2 is FRNRAP. V gave up 1 base and J gave up 2 bases; unmatched junction bases: 2. This CDR3 is 15 amino acids long. The CDR3 DNA follows: TGTGCTAGTGGTTTGGGAGGGGGCGGCAATCAGCCCCAGCATTTT. It translates to CASGLGGGGNQPQHF.

The V gene is TRBV6-5, the J gene TRBJ2-2; 7 bases are a match to TRBD1. Trimming at V came to 6 bases and at J to 5 bases, leaving 3 bases not matched to a gene. The length of the CDR3 is 13 residues. CDR1 is MNHEY and CDR2 is SVGAGI in the germline V gene. This CDR3 reads CASSKTGTGELFF. CDR3 bases: TGTGCCAGCAGCAAGACAGGGACCGGGGAGCTGTTTTTT.

The genes are TRBV11-2 and TRBJ1-2; D unclear. CDR1 and CDR2 (germline): SGHAT, FQNNGV. CDR3 length equals 14 residues. Trimming stripped 2 bases from V and 0 bases from J, with 7 bases between. The CDR3 here is CASSLSGANYGYTF. The CDR3 DNA sequence: TGTGCCAGCAGCTTAAGTGGAGCTAACTATGGCTACACCTTC.

V gene TRBV7-2 combines with J gene TRBJ2-7; 7 bases align to TRBD2. Trimming at V came to 1 base and at J to 0 bases, leaving 6 bases not matched to a gene. Germline loops: CDR1 SGHTA, CDR2 FQGNSA. This CDR3 comprises 16 residues. DNA of the CDR3: TGTGCCAGCAGCTTAGGTCTAGCGGCGACCTCCTACGAGCAGTACTTC. The encoded protein is CASSLGLAATSYEQYF.

The CDR3 nucleotides are TGTGCCAGCAGCGTAGGTGATGATGACAGCTCTGGAAACACCATATATTTT. Its protein is CASSVGDDDSSGNTIYF. This sequence joins TRBV9 and TRBJ1-3, with D possibly being TRBD1 (5 bases). The CDR3 consists of 17 residues. V lost 0 bases and J 0 bases, leaving 13 bases between the germline ends. CDR1 and CDR2 from the germline V gene are SGDLS and YYNGEE.

The CDR3 DNA reads as TGTGCCAGCAGTGCACTTCAGGGGTCTGAGACCCAGTACTTC. This sequence encodes CASSALQGSETQYF. The chain couples TRBV27 to TRBJ2-5, with D possibly TRBD1 on 6 matching bases. Germline values: CDR1 MNHEY, CDR2 SMNVEV (reference sequence). V lost 5 bases and J 5 bases, leaving 15 bases between the germline ends. The CDR3 totals 14 residues.

This chain uses TRBV12-5 with TRBJ1-1; D is undetermined. This CDR3 is 12 amino acids long. V was trimmed by 4 bases and J by 11 bases, leaving 14 bases between them. CDR1 and CDR2 from the germline V gene are LGHNT and FRNRAP. The CDR3 bases are TGTGCTAGTGGTTGGGCGCATTTTGGGGCTTTCTTT. This sequence encodes CASGWAHFGAFF.

The chain has TRBV7-2 and TRBJ2-7, with TRBD2 matching 13 bases. Germline values: CDR1 SGHTA, CDR2 FQGNSA. This CDR3 contains 17 residues. The V segment lost 5 bases and the J segment 3 bases; nucleotides outside the gene matches: 10. CDR3 in amino acids: CASSLGLAGRPNYEQYF. The CDR3 region has the DNA TGTGCCAGCAGCCTGGGACTAGCGGGGAGGCCGAACTACGAGCAGTACTTC.

V and J are TRBV10-3 and TRBJ1-2; weak D call: TRBD1 (5 bases). This CDR3 has 16 amino acids. With 3 bases removed from V and 4 bases from J, the gap between germline ends came to 18 bases. CDR1 is ENHRY and CDR2 is SYGVKD in the germline V gene. CDR3 sequence (DNA): TGTGCCATCAGTGACGCCGGAGCCAAGGGGCTCTATGGCTACACCTTC. It codes for CAISDAGAKGLYGYTF.

The chain links TRBV6-2 or TRBV6-3 to TRBJ1-6; D may be TRBD1 (6 bases). The CDR3 has 15 residues. The V gene's germline CDR1 is MNHEY and CDR2 SVGEGT. The V end lost 8 bases, the J end lost 7 bases, and 18 bases lay between the germline ends. The CDR3 bases are TGTGCCAGCCGCCGGTCCGGACAGAGCAATTCACCCCTCCACTTT. Translation: CASRRSGQSNSPLHF.

The V gene is TRBV4-3, the J gene TRBJ2-7; TRBD2 matches at 11 bases. Germline loops: CDR1 LGHNA, CDR2 YSLEER. The CDR3 has 16 amino acids. V lost 2 bases to trimming and J lost 7 bases; unmatched junction nucleotides: 10. CDR3 sequence (DNA): TGCGCCAGCAGCCAACCATTAGCGGGGGGGCCGGGGGAGCAGTACTTC. It translates to CASSQPLAGGPGEQYF.

The chain combines TRBV2 with TRBJ1-5; no clear D. This CDR3 has 13 amino acids. V was clipped by 7 bases and J by 3 bases, with 10 bases between them. From germline, CDR1 is SNHLY and CDR2 FYNNEI. CDR3 amino acids: CASKGDSNQPQHF. DNA for the CDR3: TGTGCCAGCAAGGGAGACTCCAATCAGCCCCAGCATTTT.

The rearrangement links TRBV9 to TRBJ2-3, with 8 bases fitting TRBD2. The CDR3 totals 16 residues. Germline CDR1 is SGDLS and CDR2 is YYNGEE. The junction had 4 bases not matched to a gene; V was cut back by 1 base and J by 0 bases. The CDR3, as DNA: TGTGCCAGCAGCGTAACTAGCGGAGATAGCACAGATACGCAGTATTTT. Translating gives CASSVTSGDSTDTQYF.

This clone came up once. V is TRBV7-2 and J is TRBJ2-3; TRBD2 matches 11 bases. This CDR3 spans 15 amino acids. Germline CDR1 is SGHTA and CDR2 is FQGNSA. The trim removed 3 bases at V and 2 bases at J, leaving 1 base unmatched. CDR3 sequence reads: CASSLTSGATDTQYF. CDR3 in DNA: TGTGCCAGCAGCTTGACTAGCGGGGCCACAGATACGCAGTATTTT.

This chain connects TRBV7-3 to TRBJ2-2; 7 bases align to TRBD2. This CDR3 comprises 14 residues. Germline V gene sequence: CDR1 SGHTA, CDR2 FQGTGA. After removal of 5 bases from V and 7 bases from J, the junction contained 7 bases not matched to a gene. CDR3 residues: CASSRLAWGGELFF. CDR3 coding DNA: TGTGCCAGCAGCAGACTAGCATGGGGCGGGGAGCTGTTTTTT. Drawing the rest from reference TRBV7-3 and TRBJ2-2, the complete variable domain is GAGVSQTPSNKVTEKGKYVELRCDPISGHTALYWYRQSLGQGPEFLIYFQGTGAADDSGLPNDRFFAVRPEGSVSTLKIQRTERGDSAVYLCASSRLAWGGELFFGEGSRLTVL.

CDR3 bases: TGTGCCAGTGGGTACAATCAGCCCCAGCATTTT. It translates to CASGYNQPQHF. This chain connects TRBV2 to TRBJ1-5, with D unresolved. Trimming removed 9 bases from V and 3 bases from J, with 6 bases in between. Germline V gene lookup returns CDR1 SNHLY and CDR2 FYNNEI. The CDR3 contains 11 residues. The variable domain in full, completed from reference TRBV2 and TRBJ1-5, reads EPEVTQTPSHQVTQMGQEVILRCVPISNHLYFYWYRQILGQKVEFLVSFYNNEISEKSEIFDDQFSVERPDGSNFTLKIRSTKLEDSAMYFCASGYNQPQHFGDGTRLSIL.